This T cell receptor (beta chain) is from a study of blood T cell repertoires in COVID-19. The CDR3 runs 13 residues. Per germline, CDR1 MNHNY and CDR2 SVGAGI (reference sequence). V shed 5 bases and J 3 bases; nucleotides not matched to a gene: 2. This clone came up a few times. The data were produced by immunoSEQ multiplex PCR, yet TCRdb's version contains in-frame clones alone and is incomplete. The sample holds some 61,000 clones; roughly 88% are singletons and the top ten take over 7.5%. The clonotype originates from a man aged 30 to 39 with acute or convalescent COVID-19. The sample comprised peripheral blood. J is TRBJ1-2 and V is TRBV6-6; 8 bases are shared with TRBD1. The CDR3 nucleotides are TGTGCCAGCAGTCCGACAGGGGACTATGGCTACACCTTC. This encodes CASSPTGDYGYTF.